This T cell receptor beta chain was profiled in a study of blood T cell repertoires in COVID-19. Study information: Samples came from the United States, Italy and Spain, spanning acute and convalescent COVID-19. In each case, the material was cDNA or gDNA derived from T cells, B-cell-depleted T cells, or PBMCs.

Per the original methods: How many nucleated cells were present was estimated from reference gene primer amplification. TCRdb's table, derived via immunoSEQ multiplex PCR, lists solely in-frame clones and lacks some. V and J calls and clone size are as listed in that table; D and trimming were resolved from the DNA. The sample holds approximately 190,000 clones, about nine tenths seen once. The V gene lost 7 bases and the J gene lost 1 base, with 17 bases spanning the gap. The CDR3 is made up of 14 amino acids. Per the germline V gene, CDR1 is SQVTM and CDR2 is ANQGSEA. Sequencing was performed on peripheral blood. This chain links TRBV29-1 with TRBJ2-7; TRBD1 is a possible D gene (5 bases). The receptor's source is a man aged 65 to 79 with active or convalescent COVID-19. The CDR3 protein is CSGPTGSHSYEQYF. For the CDR3, the DNA is TGCAGCGGACCCACAGGATCCCATTCCTACGAGCAGTACTTC.